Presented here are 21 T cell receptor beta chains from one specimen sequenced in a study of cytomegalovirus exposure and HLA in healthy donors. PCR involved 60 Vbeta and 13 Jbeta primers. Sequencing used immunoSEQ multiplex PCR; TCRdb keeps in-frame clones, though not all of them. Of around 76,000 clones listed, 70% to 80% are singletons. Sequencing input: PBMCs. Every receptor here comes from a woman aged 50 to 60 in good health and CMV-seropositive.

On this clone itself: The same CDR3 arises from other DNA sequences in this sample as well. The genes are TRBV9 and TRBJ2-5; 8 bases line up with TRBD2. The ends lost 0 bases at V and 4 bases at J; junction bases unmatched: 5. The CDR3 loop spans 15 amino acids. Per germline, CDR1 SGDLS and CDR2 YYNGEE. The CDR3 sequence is CASSVVAGGGETQYF. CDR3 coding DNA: TGTGCCAGCAGCGTAGTTGCGGGGGGAGGAGAGACCCAGTACTTC.

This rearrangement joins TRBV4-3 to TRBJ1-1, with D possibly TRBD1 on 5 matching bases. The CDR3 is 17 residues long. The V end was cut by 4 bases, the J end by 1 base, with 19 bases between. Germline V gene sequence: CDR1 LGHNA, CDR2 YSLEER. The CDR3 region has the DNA TGCGCCAGCAGCCCCCAACGCGGGGCGGATAGGAACACTGAAGCTTTCTTT. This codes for CASSPQRGADRNTEAFF.

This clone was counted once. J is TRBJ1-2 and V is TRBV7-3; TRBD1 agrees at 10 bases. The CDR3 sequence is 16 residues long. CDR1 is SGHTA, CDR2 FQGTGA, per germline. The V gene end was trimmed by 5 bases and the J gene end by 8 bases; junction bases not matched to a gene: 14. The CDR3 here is CASSPTPTGGAWGYTF. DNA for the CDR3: TGTGCCAGCAGCCCTACCCCGACAGGGGGCGCCTGGGGCTACACCTTC.

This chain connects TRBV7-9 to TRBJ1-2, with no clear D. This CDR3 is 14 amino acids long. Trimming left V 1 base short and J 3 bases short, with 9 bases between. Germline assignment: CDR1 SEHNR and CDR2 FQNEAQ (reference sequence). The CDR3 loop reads CASSLDAVYYGYTF. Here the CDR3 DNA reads TGTGCCAGCAGCTTAGACGCAGTTTACTATGGCTACACCTTC.

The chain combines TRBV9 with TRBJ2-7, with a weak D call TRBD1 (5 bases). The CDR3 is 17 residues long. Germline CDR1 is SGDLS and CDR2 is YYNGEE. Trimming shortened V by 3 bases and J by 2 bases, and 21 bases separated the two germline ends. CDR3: CASSDRGASIPTYEQYF. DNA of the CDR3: TGTGCCAGCAGCGACCGTGGGGCCAGCATCCCCACCTACGAGCAGTACTTC.

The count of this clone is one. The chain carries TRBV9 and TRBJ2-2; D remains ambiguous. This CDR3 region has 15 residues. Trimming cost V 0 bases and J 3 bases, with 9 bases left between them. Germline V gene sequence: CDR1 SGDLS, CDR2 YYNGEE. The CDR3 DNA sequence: TGTGCCAGCAGCGTAGGGGCGTCGGACACCGGGGAGCTGTTTTTT. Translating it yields CASSVGASDTGELFF. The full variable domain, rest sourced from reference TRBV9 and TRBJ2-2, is DSGVTQTPKHLITATGQRVTLRCSPRSGDLSVYWYQQSLDQGLQFLIQYYNGEERAKGNILERFSAQQFPDLHSELNLSSLELGDSALYFCASSVGASDTGELFFGEGSRLTVL.

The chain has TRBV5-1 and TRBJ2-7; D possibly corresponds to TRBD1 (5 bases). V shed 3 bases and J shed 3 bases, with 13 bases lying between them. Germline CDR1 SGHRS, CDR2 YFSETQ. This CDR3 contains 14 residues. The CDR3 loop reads CASSYGLGDYEQYF. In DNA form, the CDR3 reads TGCGCCAGCAGCTACGGCCTAGGGGACTACGAGCAGTACTTC.

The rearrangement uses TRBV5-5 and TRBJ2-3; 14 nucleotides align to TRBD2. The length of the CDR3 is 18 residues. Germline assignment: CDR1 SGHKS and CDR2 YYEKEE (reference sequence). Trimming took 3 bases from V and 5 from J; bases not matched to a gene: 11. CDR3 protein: CASSYGLAGGVVRDTQYF. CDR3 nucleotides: TGTGCCAGCAGCTATGGACTAGCGGGAGGCGTCGTTAGAGATACGCAGTATTTT.

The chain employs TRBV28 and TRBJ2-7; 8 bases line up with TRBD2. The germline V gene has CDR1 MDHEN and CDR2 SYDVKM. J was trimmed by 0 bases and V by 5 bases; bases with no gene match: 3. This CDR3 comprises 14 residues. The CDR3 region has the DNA TGTGCCAGCAGTCTAGCGGGTCTCTCCTACGAGCAGTACTTC. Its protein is CASSLAGLSYEQYF.

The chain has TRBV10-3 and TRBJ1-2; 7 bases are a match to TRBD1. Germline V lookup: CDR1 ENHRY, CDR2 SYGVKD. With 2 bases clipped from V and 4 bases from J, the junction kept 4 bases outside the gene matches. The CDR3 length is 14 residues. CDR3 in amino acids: CAISEPRTGYGYTF. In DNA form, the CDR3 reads TGTGCCATCAGTGAGCCCAGGACAGGCTATGGCTACACCTTC.

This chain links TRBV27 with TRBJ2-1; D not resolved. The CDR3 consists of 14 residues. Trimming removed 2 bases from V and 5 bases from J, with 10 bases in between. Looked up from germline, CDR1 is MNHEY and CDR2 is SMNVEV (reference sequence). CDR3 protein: CASSLLGTNNEQFF. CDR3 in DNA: TGTGCCAGCAGTTTACTAGGAACAAACAATGAGCAGTTCTTC.

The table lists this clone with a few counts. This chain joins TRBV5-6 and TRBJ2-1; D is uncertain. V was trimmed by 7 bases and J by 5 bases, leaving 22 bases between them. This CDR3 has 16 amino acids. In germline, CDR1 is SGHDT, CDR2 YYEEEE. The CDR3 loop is CASAPPGFNIDNEQFF. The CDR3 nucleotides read TGTGCCAGCGCCCCCCCGGGTTTCAATATTGACAATGAGCAGTTCTTC. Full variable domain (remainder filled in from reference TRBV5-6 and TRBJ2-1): DAGVTQSPTHLIKTRGQQVTLRCSPKSGHDTVSWYQQALGQGPQFIFQYYEEEERQRGNFPDRFSGHQFPNYSSELNVNALLLGDSALYLCASAPPGFNIDNEQFFGPGTRLTVL.

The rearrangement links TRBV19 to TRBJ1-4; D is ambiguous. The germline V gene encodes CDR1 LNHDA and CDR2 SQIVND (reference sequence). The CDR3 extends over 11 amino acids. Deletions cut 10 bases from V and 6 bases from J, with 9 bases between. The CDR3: CATTQDEKLFF. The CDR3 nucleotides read TGTGCCACCACCCAGGATGAAAAACTGTTTTTT.

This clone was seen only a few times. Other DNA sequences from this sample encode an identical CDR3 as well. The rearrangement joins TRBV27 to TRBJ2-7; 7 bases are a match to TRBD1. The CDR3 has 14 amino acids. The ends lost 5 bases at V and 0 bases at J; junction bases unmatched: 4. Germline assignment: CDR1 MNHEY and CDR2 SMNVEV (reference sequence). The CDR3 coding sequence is TGTGCCAGCAGTCGGGACAGAAACTCCTACGAGCAGTACTTC. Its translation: CASSRDRNSYEQYF.

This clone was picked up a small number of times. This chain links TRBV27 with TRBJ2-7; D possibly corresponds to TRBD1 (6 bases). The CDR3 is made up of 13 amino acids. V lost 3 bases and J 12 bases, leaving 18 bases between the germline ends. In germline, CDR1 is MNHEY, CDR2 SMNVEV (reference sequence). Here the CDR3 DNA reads TGTGCCAGCAGTTTTACCTACAGGGATTCTAGGTACTTC. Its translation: CASSFTYRDSRYF.

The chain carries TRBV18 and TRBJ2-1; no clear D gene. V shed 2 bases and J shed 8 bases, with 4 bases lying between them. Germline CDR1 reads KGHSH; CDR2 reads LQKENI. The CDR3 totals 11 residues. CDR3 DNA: TGTGCCAGCTCACCATCGGATGAGCAGTTCTTC. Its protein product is CASSPSDEQFF.

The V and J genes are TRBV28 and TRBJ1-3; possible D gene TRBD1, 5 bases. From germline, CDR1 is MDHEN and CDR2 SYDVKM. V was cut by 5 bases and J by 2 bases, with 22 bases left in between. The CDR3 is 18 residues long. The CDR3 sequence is CASSKRQGTLVAGNTIYF. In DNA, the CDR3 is TGTGCCAGCAGTAAACGGCAGGGTACCCTGGTTGCTGGAAACACCATATATTTT.

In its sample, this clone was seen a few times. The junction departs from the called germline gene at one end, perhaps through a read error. CDR3 region: CASSQVAGFPLDF. As DNA, the CDR3 is TGCGCCAGCAGCCAAGTGGCGGGTTTCCCGCTCGACTTC. The rearrangement uses TRBV4-3 and TRBJ2-7, with D possibly TRBD2 on 5 matching bases. This CDR3 contains 13 residues. Per germline, CDR1 LGHNA and CDR2 YSLEER.

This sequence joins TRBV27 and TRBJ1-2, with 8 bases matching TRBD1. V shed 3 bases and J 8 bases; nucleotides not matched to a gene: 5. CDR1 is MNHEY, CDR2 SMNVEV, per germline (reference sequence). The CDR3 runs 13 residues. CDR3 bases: TGTGCCAGCAGTTTTCCAGGGGGCTGGGGCTACACCTTC. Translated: CASSFPGGWGYTF.

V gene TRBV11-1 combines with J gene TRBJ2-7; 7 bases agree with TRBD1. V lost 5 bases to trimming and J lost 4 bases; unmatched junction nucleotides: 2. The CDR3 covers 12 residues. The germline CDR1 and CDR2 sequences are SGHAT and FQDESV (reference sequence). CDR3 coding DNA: TGTGCCAGCAGCCCGACAGGGTACGAGCAGTACTTC. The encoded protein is CASSPTGYEQYF. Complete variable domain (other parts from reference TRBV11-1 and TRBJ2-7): EAEVAQSPRYKITEKSQAVAFWCDPISGHATLYWYRQILGQGPELLVQFQDESVVDDSQLPKDRFSAERLKGVDSTLKIQPAELGDSAMYLCASSPTGYEQYFGPGTRLTVT.

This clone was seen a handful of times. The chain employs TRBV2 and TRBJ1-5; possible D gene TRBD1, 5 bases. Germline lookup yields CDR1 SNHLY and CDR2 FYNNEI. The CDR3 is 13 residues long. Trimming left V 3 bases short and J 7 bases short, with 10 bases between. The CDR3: CASSDGGSQPQHF. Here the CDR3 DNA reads TGTGCCAGCAGTGACGGGGGGTCCCAGCCCCAGCATTTT.